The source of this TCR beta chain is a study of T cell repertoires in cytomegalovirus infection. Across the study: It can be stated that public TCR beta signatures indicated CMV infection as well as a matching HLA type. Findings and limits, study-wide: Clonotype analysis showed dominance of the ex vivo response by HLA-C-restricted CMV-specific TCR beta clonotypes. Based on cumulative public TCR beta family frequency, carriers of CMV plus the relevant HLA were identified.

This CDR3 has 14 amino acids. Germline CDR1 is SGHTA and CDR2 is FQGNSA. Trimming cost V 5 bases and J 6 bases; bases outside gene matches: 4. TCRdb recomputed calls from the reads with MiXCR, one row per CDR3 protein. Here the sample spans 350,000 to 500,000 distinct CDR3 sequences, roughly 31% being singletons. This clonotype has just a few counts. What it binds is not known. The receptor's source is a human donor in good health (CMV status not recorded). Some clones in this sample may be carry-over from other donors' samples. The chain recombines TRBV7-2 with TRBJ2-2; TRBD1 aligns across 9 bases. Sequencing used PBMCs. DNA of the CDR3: TGTGCCAGCAGCGGCAGACAGGGGGCCGGGGAGCTGTTTTTT. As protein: CASSGRQGAGELFF.